This TCR beta chain was recorded in a study of blood T cell repertoires in COVID-19. In the study overall: COVID-19 samples, acute and convalescent, were from the United States, Italy and Spain. PBMCs, B-cell-depleted T cells, or T cells provided the cDNA or gDNA that made up the material.

Original handling: Amplified reference gene primers provided the basis for estimating nucleated cell counts. TCRdb's copy holds only in-frame clones and misses some; the assay was immunoSEQ multiplex PCR. V and J calls and clone size follow that table, whereas D and trimming were derived from the DNA. The table includes roughly 150,000 clones, around four fifths detected once. The CDR3 loop spans 16 amino acids. CDR1 is SGHRS and CDR2 is YFSETQ in the germline V gene. V gave up 4 bases and J gave up 7 bases; unmatched junction bases: 10. This sequence was found in an elderly woman with active or convalescent COVID-19. Sequenced: peripheral blood. The genes are TRBV5-1 and TRBJ2-3; 12 bases agree with TRBD2. CDR3 protein: CASSPYLAGGSNTQYF. CDR3 sequence (DNA): TGCGCCAGCAGCCCCTACCTAGCGGGGGGGTCAAATACGCAGTATTTT.